Presented here are 14 T cell receptor beta chains from one specimen sequenced in a study of blood T cell repertoires in COVID-19. The method was immunoSEQ multiplex PCR; TCRdb's version includes in-frame clones alone and lacks a portion of them. The sample records over 200,000 clones, roughly 87% being singletons. What was sequenced was peripheral blood. The receptors were sampled from a man aged 35 to 55 with active or convalescent COVID-19.

The genes are TRBV19 and TRBJ1-6; D call uncertain. Trimming took off 3 bases at V and 9 bases at J, with 15 bases between the two ends. Germline CDR1 is LNHDA and CDR2 is SQIVND (reference sequence). The length of the CDR3 is 15 residues. The CDR3: CASSIMSGEGSPLHF. In nucleotides, the CDR3 is TGTGCCAGTAGTATTATGTCGGGTGAAGGTTCACCCCTCCACTTT.

This chain joins TRBV5-1 and TRBJ1-2; 10 bases align to TRBD1. The CDR3 is made up of 13 amino acids. V shed 5 bases and J 5 bases; nucleotides not matched to a gene: 3. Germline V gene sequence: CDR1 SGHRS, CDR2 YFSETQ. The DNA of the CDR3 is TGCGCCAGCAGTTCGGGACAGGGGTATGGCTACACCTTC. Translating gives CASSSGQGYGYTF.

The V and J genes are TRBV28 and TRBJ2-7; 7 bases line up with TRBD1. The CDR3 totals 13 residues. Germline CDR1 is MDHEN and CDR2 is SYDVKM. With 3 bases clipped from V and 3 bases from J, the junction kept 2 bases outside the gene matches. CDR3 amino acids: CASSLTGNYEQYF. CDR3 in DNA: TGTGCCAGCAGTTTGACAGGGAACTACGAGCAGTACTTC. Combining the CDR3 with reference TRBV28 and TRBJ2-7 gives the whole variable domain DVKVTQSSRYLVKRTGEKVFLECVQDMDHENMFWYRQDPGLGLRLIYFSYDVKMKEKGDIPEGYSVSREKKERFSLILESASTNQTSMYLCASSLTGNYEQYFGPGTRLTVT.

V and J are TRBV3-1 (or the pseudogene TRBV3-2) and TRBJ1-6, with D uncertain. Trimming stripped 4 bases from V and 0 bases from J, with 10 bases between. The CDR3 consists of 16 residues. The germline CDR1 and CDR2 sequences are LGHDT and YNNKEL (reference sequence). The CDR3, as DNA: TGTGCCAGCAGCCCGACACAGAGCTCCTATAATTCACCCCTCCACTTT. Residues: CASSPTQSSYNSPLHF.

This clone was observed once. V is TRBV2 and J is TRBJ1-4; a weak D match, TRBD1 (5 bases). The germline gives CDR1 SNHLY, CDR2 FYNNEI. Trimming removed 8 bases from V and 0 bases from J, with 13 bases in between. The CDR3 has 15 amino acids. CDR3 in amino acids: CASGRWGATNEKLFF. CDR3 in DNA: TGTGCCAGCGGTCGTTGGGGGGCAACTAATGAAAAACTGTTTTTT.

The chain recombines TRBV6-1 with TRBJ1-6; D call uncertain. CDR1 and CDR2 from the germline V gene are MNHNS and SASEGT. The CDR3 contains 13 residues. V shed 2 bases and J shed 6 bases, with 5 bases lying between them. The CDR3 is CASSESSNSPLHF. In nucleotides, the CDR3 is TGTGCCAGCAGTGAAAGCTCTAATTCACCCCTCCACTTT.

V and J are TRBV19 and TRBJ1-5; D call uncertain. In germline, CDR1 is LNHDA, CDR2 SQIVND (reference sequence). Trimming cost V 7 bases and J 5 bases, with 21 bases left between them. The CDR3 loop spans 16 amino acids. The CDR3 coding sequence is TGTGCCAGTAATGACCGAGGATCGTCGGCTTATCAGCCCCAGCATTTT. It yields the protein CASNDRGSSAYQPQHF.

This rearrangement joins TRBV2 to TRBJ1-2; D not certain. The CDR3 is 13 amino acids. The V end lost 6 bases, the J end lost 7 bases, and 15 bases lay between the germline ends. From germline, CDR1 is SNHLY and CDR2 FYNNEI. The CDR3 DNA follows: TGTGCCAGCAGCACGGAGAGGGAGGGTGGCTACACCTTC. Protein: CASSTEREGGYTF.

J is TRBJ1-1 and V is TRBV15; TRBD1 is a possible D gene (5 bases). The CDR3 is 15 amino acids. Germline CDR1 LNHNV, CDR2 YYDKDF (reference sequence). V dropped 3 bases and J dropped 3 bases, with 14 bases sitting between them. This CDR3 reads CATSSAFDSYTEAFF. The CDR3 DNA reads as TGTGCCACCAGCAGCGCATTCGACAGCTACACTGAAGCTTTCTTT.

This chain uses TRBV28 with TRBJ2-2; 8 bases align to TRBD1. Trimming took 3 bases from V and 6 from J; bases not matched to a gene: 9. Germline CDR1 is MDHEN and CDR2 is SYDVKM. The CDR3 is 16 amino acids. The CDR3 nucleotides are TGTGCCAGCAGTTTGTCTGTACAGGGGGTGGCCGGGGAGCTGTTTTTT. It translates to CASSLSVQGVAGELFF. Full variable domain (remainder filled in from reference TRBV28 and TRBJ2-2): DVKVTQSSRYLVKRTGEKVFLECVQDMDHENMFWYRQDPGLGLRLIYFSYDVKMKEKGDIPEGYSVSREKKERFSLILESASTNQTSMYLCASSLSVQGVAGELFFGEGSRLTVL.

This clone was observed a single time. The gene calls are TRBV28 and TRBJ1-4; D may be TRBD1 (5 bases). This CDR3 has 14 amino acids. V was shortened by 4 bases and J by 0 bases, with 6 bases between the two germline ends. Germline values: CDR1 MDHEN, CDR2 SYDVKM. The CDR3 coding sequence is TGTGCCAGCAGTTGGGGGGCAACTAATGAAAAACTGTTTTTT. It specifies CASSWGATNEKLFF.

DNA for the CDR3: TGTGCCATTATTCGACACCAAGGCTCCTACGAGCAGTACTTC. Its protein product is CAIIRHQGSYEQYF. The chain is built from TRBV6-4 and TRBJ2-7; D is unresolved. CDR1 MRHNA and CDR2 SNTAGT come from the germline V gene. The CDR3 totals 14 residues. Trimming took off 10 bases at V and 0 bases at J, with 16 bases between the two ends.

The genes are TRBV5-1 and TRBJ1-6; D not resolved. The V and J ends lost 0 bases and 5 bases respectively, with 9 bases between them. Germline V CDR1 and CDR2: SGHRS, YFSETQ. This CDR3 has 15 residues. The CDR3 coding sequence is TGCGCCAGCAGCTTGGATCCGGGAAATAATTCACCCCTCCACTTT. Protein: CASSLDPGNNSPLHF.

The chain is built from TRBV7-2 and TRBJ2-7, with 7 nucleotides matching TRBD1. This CDR3 has 14 residues. Germline V lookup: CDR1 SGHTA, CDR2 FQGNSA. The trim removed 4 bases at V and 4 bases at J, leaving 7 bases unmatched. The CDR3 coding sequence is TGTGCCAGCAGCTCGACAGGGTATGGGTACGAGCAGTACTTC. This sequence encodes CASSSTGYGYEQYF.